Below are 23 T cell receptor beta chains sequenced from a single sample in a study of cytomegalovirus exposure and HLA in healthy donors. PCR amplification relied on 60 Vbeta primers (plus 13 Jbeta primers). Clones were read by immunoSEQ multiplex PCR, and TCRdb kept only the in-frame ones, dropping some. The sample yields nearly 110,000 clones, around 77% seen once. The sequenced material came from PBMCs. The receptors here all came from a male donor in good health and CMV-seronegative.

This clone was detected only a few times. The V gene is TRBV7-9, the J gene TRBJ1-1; no clear D gene. CDR3 length: 10 amino acids. The germline CDR1 and CDR2 sequences are SEHNR and FQNEAQ (reference sequence). V gave up 5 bases and J gave up 8 bases, with 6 bases separating them. This CDR3 reads CASSLLEAFF. In nucleotides, the CDR3 is TGTGCCAGCAGCCTACTCGAAGCTTTCTTT.

CDR3 in amino acids: CASSESGFYGYTF. CDR3 bases: TGTGCCAGTAGTGAATCAGGGTTCTATGGCTACACCTTC. The V call is TRBV19, the J call TRBJ1-2; D perhaps matches TRBD1 (5 bases). V shed 5 bases and J shed 4 bases, with 11 bases lying between them. The V gene's germline CDR1 is LNHDA and CDR2 SQIVND (reference sequence). The length of the CDR3 is 13 residues. The full variable domain, rest sourced from reference TRBV19 and TRBJ1-2, is DGGITQSPKYLFRKEGQNVTLSCEQNLNHDAMYWYRQDPGQGLRLIYYSQIVNDFQKGDIAEGYSVSREKKESFPLTVTSAQKNPTAFYLCASSESGFYGYTFGSGTRLTVV.

This chain connects TRBV7-7 to TRBJ2-7, with 9 bases matching TRBD1. The CDR3 runs to 14 residues. Germline values: CDR1 SSHAT, CDR2 FNYEAQ (reference sequence). V was pared by 5 bases and J by 5 bases, with 7 bases of the junction left unmatched. The CDR3 DNA reads as TGTGCCAGCAGCGCCGGGACAGGGCTAGACGAGCAGTACTTC. Translation gives CASSAGTGLDEQYF.

The chain combines TRBV28 with TRBJ2-5; D remains unclear. There are 13 residues in the CDR3. Per the germline V gene, CDR1 is MDHEN and CDR2 is SYDVKM. V was pared by 2 bases and J by 4 bases, with 8 bases between. DNA of the CDR3: TGTGCCAGCAGTTTAGGAGTGCCAGAGACCCAGTACTTC. Translated, it gives CASSLGVPETQYF.

This clone was picked up a small number of times. The chain employs TRBV7-9 and TRBJ2-7; 10 bases line up with TRBD2. V was clipped by 5 bases and J by 3 bases; unmatched bases: 7. The germline V gene has CDR1 SEHNR and CDR2 FQNEAQ (reference sequence). The CDR3 spans 15 residues. The CDR3 DNA follows: TGTGCCAGCAGCGAAAGGACTAGCGGTCTCTACGAGCAGTACTTC. Translating it yields CASSERTSGLYEQYF. The whole variable domain, filled in from reference TRBV7-9 and TRBJ2-7, reads DTGVSQNPRHKITKRGQNVTFRCDPISEHNRLYWYRQTLGQGPEFLTYFQNEAQLEKSRLLSDRFSAERPKGSFSTLEIQRTEQGDSAMYLCASSERTSGLYEQYFGPGTRLTVT.

This clone has more than one count but fewer than ten. J is TRBJ1-3 and V is TRBV6-6, with TRBD1 as a possible D gene (5 bases). The CDR3 length is 15 residues. Germline V gives CDR1 MNHNY, CDR2 SVGAGI (reference sequence). V shed 5 bases and J shed 0 bases, with 11 bases lying between them. CDR3: CASSPDRLSGNTIYF. The CDR3 DNA reads as TGTGCCAGCAGTCCCGACAGACTCTCTGGAAACACCATATATTTT.

The chain uses TRBV27 and TRBJ2-5; D may be TRBD1 (5 bases). V was shortened by 3 bases and J by 4 bases, with 15 bases between the two germline ends. This CDR3 is built from 15 residues. From germline, CDR1 is MNHEY and CDR2 SMNVEV (reference sequence). The CDR3 region is CASSFSRQGGETQYF. The CDR3 DNA sequence: TGTGCCAGCAGTTTTTCTCGGCAGGGTGGAGAGACCCAGTACTTC.

The chain recombines TRBV15 with TRBJ1-5; perhaps TRBD1 as D (5 bases). CDR1 LNHNV and CDR2 YYDKDF come from the germline V gene (reference sequence). The CDR3 consists of 14 residues. Trimming took off 4 bases at V and 7 bases at J, with 14 bases between the two ends. CDR3 residues: CATSNRQGAQPQHF. The CDR3 nucleotides are TGTGCCACCAGCAATCGGCAGGGCGCCCAGCCCCAGCATTTT.

The chain has TRBV2 and TRBJ2-1, with D uncertain. The CDR3 totals 15 residues. Trimming took off 3 bases at V and 0 bases at J, with 9 bases between the two ends. The germline V gene has CDR1 SNHLY and CDR2 FYNNEI. The CDR3 nucleotides are TGTGCCAGCAGTGATATCCTTTTCTCCTACAATGAGCAGTTCTTC. It codes for CASSDILFSYNEQFF.

The V and J genes are TRBV6-1 and TRBJ1-1; D unclear. This CDR3 is built from 12 residues. CDR1 is MNHNS, CDR2 SASEGT, per germline. The germline V and J ends were trimmed by 6 bases and 7 bases, with 12 bases remaining between them. The CDR3 DNA follows: TGTGCCAGCAGCGCAGGAACAAGTGAAGCTTTCTTT. Translated, it gives CASSAGTSEAFF.

V gene TRBV7-9 combines with J gene TRBJ1-3; the match to TRBD1 covers 7 bases. Trimming cost V 5 bases and J 5 bases; bases outside gene matches: 12. CDR1 is SEHNR, CDR2 FQNEAQ, per germline (reference sequence). The CDR3 runs to 16 residues. The CDR3 coding sequence is TGTGCCAGCAGCAACCCCGGGAGGGGGCCTCGAAACACCATATATTTT. Protein product: CASSNPGRGPRNTIYF.

This CDR3 reads CASSHTSPSSYEQYF. The CDR3 DNA follows: TGCGCCAGCAGTCATACTAGCCCCAGCTCCTACGAGCAGTACTTC. The chain couples TRBV5-1 to TRBJ2-7; D is possibly TRBD2 (6 bases). This CDR3 is built from 15 residues. V was clipped by 5 bases and J by 0 bases, with 15 bases between them. Germline-derived CDR1 and CDR2 are SGHRS and YFSETQ.

For the CDR3, the DNA is TGTGCCAGCACCCCCGGGACTAGCGGGGAGCTGTTTTTT. Encoded protein: CASTPGTSGELFF. This chain connects TRBV9 to TRBJ2-2; the match to TRBD2 covers 8 bases. The CDR3 extends over 13 amino acids. Trimming at V came to 6 bases and at J to 7 bases, leaving 5 bases not matched to a gene. Germline assignment: CDR1 SGDLS and CDR2 YYNGEE.

The chain combines TRBV4-2 with TRBJ2-5; D may be TRBD2 (7 bases). The germline V and J ends were trimmed by 4 bases and 5 bases, with 23 bases remaining between them. This CDR3 has 17 amino acids. In germline, CDR1 is LGHNA, CDR2 YNFKEQ. The DNA of the CDR3 is TGTGCCAGCAGCCCTGCATTGGGGGCGGGAGATTTTGAGACCCAGTACTTC. Translation: CASSPALGAGDFETQYF.

This clone was picked up a small number of times. J is TRBJ2-1 and V is TRBV27; tentative D call: TRBD1 (6 bases). Germline-derived CDR1 and CDR2 are MNHEY and SMNVEV (reference sequence). V lost 6 bases and J lost 6, with 12 bases in between. This CDR3 is 13 amino acids long. The CDR3 DNA reads TGTGCCAGCAGGGTGACAGGTATCAATGAGCAGTTCTTC. Protein sequence: CASRVTGINEQFF.

The chain links TRBV15 to TRBJ2-1; TRBD2 aligns across 7 bases. From germline, CDR1 is LNHNV and CDR2 YYDKDF (reference sequence). CDR3 size: 14 residues. Trimming cost V 3 bases and J 9 bases; bases outside gene matches: 8. The CDR3 spells CATSRGGSLGEQFF. For the CDR3, the DNA is TGTGCCACCAGCAGGGGCGGGAGTCTCGGTGAGCAGTTCTTC.

This clone was seen a few times. CDR3 region: CASSEGTGYEQYF. In DNA, the CDR3 is TGTGCCAGCAGTGAAGGGACAGGCTACGAGCAGTACTTC. V is TRBV2 and J is TRBJ2-7; TRBD1 matches 7 bases. The germline CDR1 and CDR2 sequences are SNHLY and FYNNEI. CDR3 length equals 13 residues. After removal of 1 base from V and 3 bases from J, the junction contained 0 bases not matched to a gene. The variable domain in full, with the rest retrieved from reference TRBV2 and TRBJ2-7, is EPEVTQTPSHQVTQMGQEVILRCVPISNHLYFYWYRQILGQKVEFLVSFYNNEISEKSEIFDDQFSVERPDGSNFTLKIRSTKLEDSAMYFCASSEGTGYEQYFGPGTRLTVT.

The chain joins TRBV27 to TRBJ1-2, with D unresolved. The CDR3 sequence is 14 residues long. In germline, CDR1 is MNHEY, CDR2 SMNVEV (reference sequence). The germline V and J ends were trimmed by 0 bases and 7 bases, with 12 bases remaining between them. In DNA, the CDR3 is TGTGCCAGCAGTTTATCCGCGGGGAGGATTGGCTACACCTTC. This encodes CASSLSAGRIGYTF.

The sample holds one count of this clone. This sequence joins TRBV18 and TRBJ2-7, with D tentatively TRBD1 (5 bases). V lost 3 bases, J lost 6 bases, and 18 bases lay in between. The germline V gene has CDR1 KGHSH and CDR2 LQKENI. The CDR3 runs to 15 residues. The CDR3 DNA reads as TGTGCCAGCTCACCCCGCGGAGAAGGGGTGACCGAGCAGTACTTC. This encodes CASSPRGEGVTEQYF.

This clone was seen only once. This chain joins TRBV6-6 and TRBJ2-5, with D tentatively TRBD1 (5 bases). The ends were cut back, 2 bases at V and 7 bases at J, with 11 bases in the middle. CDR3 length: 13 amino acids. Per germline, CDR1 MNHNY and CDR2 SVGAGI (reference sequence). CDR3 in DNA: TGTGCCAGCAGTTACCGGCTAAGGGGGACCCAGTACTTC. As protein: CASSYRLRGTQYF.

This clone turned up a few times. This chain links TRBV2 with TRBJ2-6, with 9 bases fitting TRBD1. The CDR3 extends over 17 amino acids. Unmatched junction bases numbered 5, after V lost 1 base and J lost 4 bases. Germline CDR1 and CDR2: SNHLY and FYNNEI. CDR3 amino acids: CASSEVGQGAGANVLTF. CDR3 DNA: TGTGCCAGCAGTGAAGTGGGACAGGGAGCCGGGGCCAACGTCCTGACTTTC. Full variable domain (remainder filled in from reference TRBV2 and TRBJ2-6): EPEVTQTPSHQVTQMGQEVILRCVPISNHLYFYWYRQILGQKVEFLVSFYNNEISEKSEIFDDQFSVERPDGSNFTLKIRSTKLEDSAMYFCASSEVGQGAGANVLTFGAGSRLTVL.

This chain connects TRBV25-1 to TRBJ2-5; 7 nucleotides agree with TRBD2. The J call may be incorrect, as the DNA end agrees better with TRBJ2-7. The CDR3 extends over 15 amino acids. Germline V gene lookup returns CDR1 MGHDK and CDR2 SYGVNS. This CDR3 is CASSEWGREGSEQYF. The CDR3 nucleotides are TGTGCCAGCAGTGAATGGGGCAGGGAGGGGAGCGAGCAGTACTTC.

This CDR3 is CASSYQGGIEKLFF. CDR3 nucleotide sequence: TGTGCCAGCAGTTATCAGGGGGGTATTGAAAAACTGTTTTTT. The gene calls are TRBV6-5 and TRBJ1-4, with 7 nucleotides matching TRBD1. CDR1 is MNHEY, CDR2 SVGAGI, per germline. V was clipped by 3 bases and J by 7 bases; unmatched bases: 5. The CDR3 length is 14 residues.